The rows below give T cell receptor beta chains drawn from one sample of a study of T cell responses to AZD1222 COVID-19 vaccine. Repertoires were generated with immunoSEQ multiplex PCR, while TCRdb's copy carries only in-frame clones and drops some. This repertoire shows under 60,000 clones, around 80% found once; its top ten account for about 10%. The specimen was peripheral blood, collected on day 0 of AZD1222 vaccination. The receptors originated from an adult in good health. Each CDR3 is given with its conserved first and last residue. The order of the fields is V gene, clone size, D gene, J gene, CDR3 protein, CDR3 DNA. The D gene is left open where the match is weak. Not every row has a clone size; where given, it reads once, few, many or a size class.

v_gene: TRBV7-9
abundance: few
d_gene: .
j_gene: TRBJ1-5
CDR3aa: CASSLAGGSGQPQHF
CDR3nt: TGTGCCAGCAGCTTAGCAGGAGGCTCCGGTCAGCCCCAGCATTTT

v_gene: TRBV2
abundance: .
d_gene: .
j_gene: TRBJ2-5
CDR3aa: CASSETPGRETQYF
CDR3nt: TGTGCCAGCAGTGAAACGCCAGGTCGGGAGACCCAGTACTTC

v_gene: TRBV23-1
abundance: .
d_gene: .
j_gene: TRBJ1-6
CDR3aa: CASSHGSYNSPLHF
CDR3nt: TGCGCCAGCAGTCATGGCAGCTATAATTCACCCCTCCACTTT

v_gene: TRBV2
abundance: .
d_gene: TRBD1
j_gene: TRBJ2-1
CDR3aa: CATRDRGIDEQFF
CDR3nt: TGTGCCACCCGGGACAGGGGTATCGATGAGCAGTTCTTC

v_gene: TRBV12-5
abundance: .
d_gene: .
j_gene: TRBJ1-4
CDR3aa: CASGLVFGDSEKLFF
CDR3nt: TGTGCTAGTGGTTTGGTCTTCGGGGACTCTGAAAAACTGTTTTTT

v_gene: TRBV28
abundance: .
d_gene: .
j_gene: TRBJ1-5
CDR3aa: CASSLGDRSQPQHF
CDR3nt: TGTGCCAGCAGTTTAGGGGATAGAAGTCAGCCCCAGCATTTT

v_gene: TRBV7-7
abundance: .
d_gene: .
j_gene: TRBJ2-7
CDR3aa: CASSLAPPFRGRDEQYF
CDR3nt: TGTGCTAGCAGCCTAGCTCCCCCATTCAGGGGCCGGGACGAGCAGTACTTC

v_gene: TRBV10-3
abundance: .
d_gene: .
j_gene: TRBJ2-3
CDR3aa: CAITPSTSLRDTQYF
CDR3nt: TGTGCCATCACCCCTTCGACAAGCCTCAGGGATACGCAGTATTTT

v_gene: TRBV7-2
abundance: .
d_gene: .
j_gene: TRBJ1-3
CDR3aa: CASSWDTGLRTIYF
CDR3nt: TGTGCCAGCAGCTGGGATACAGGGCTTCGGACCATATATTTT

v_gene: TRBV3-1/TRBV3-2
abundance: .
d_gene: .
j_gene: TRBJ2-4
CDR3aa: CASSQEAWTHASGNIQYF
CDR3nt: TGTGCCAGCAGCCAAGAAGCATGGACTCACGCGTCGGGGAACATTCAGTACTTC

v_gene: TRBV2
abundance: .
d_gene: TRBD2
j_gene: TRBJ2-1
CDR3aa: CATRAGGFSGEQFF
CDR3nt: TGTGCCACACGAGCGGGAGGGTTTAGTGGTGAGCAGTTCTTC

v_gene: TRBV12-3/TRBV12-4
abundance: few
d_gene: .
j_gene: TRBJ1-2
CDR3aa: CASSLGYGYTF
CDR3nt: TGTGCCAGCAGTTTGGGGTATGGCTACACCTTC

v_gene: TRBV24-1
abundance: .
d_gene: TRBD2
j_gene: TRBJ2-5
CDR3aa: CATSAGLAGVETQYF
CDR3nt: TGTGCCACCAGTGCAGGACTAGCGGGGGTAGAGACCCAGTACTTC

v_gene: TRBV4-2
abundance: .
d_gene: TRBD1
j_gene: TRBJ1-5
CDR3aa: CASSQGEQGSRNQPQHF
CDR3nt: TGTGCCAGCAGCCAAGGAGAACAGGGGTCCCGGAATCAGCCCCAGCATTTT

v_gene: TRBV18
abundance: .
d_gene: .
j_gene: TRBJ2-2
CDR3aa: CASSPTDGELFF
CDR3nt: TGTGCCAGCTCACCGACGGACGGGGAGCTGTTTTTT

v_gene: TRBV12-3/TRBV12-4
abundance: .
d_gene: TRBD1
j_gene: TRBJ1-5
CDR3aa: CASSSRGFQPQHF
CDR3nt: TGTGCCAGCAGTAGCAGGGGGTTTCAGCCCCAGCATTTT

v_gene: TRBV18
abundance: .
d_gene: .
j_gene: TRBJ1-3
CDR3aa: CASSGDTSSGNTIYF
CDR3nt: TGTGCCAGCTCAGGGGACACGAGCTCTGGAAACACCATATATTTT

v_gene: TRBV6-5
abundance: .
d_gene: TRBD1
j_gene: TRBJ2-5
CDR3aa: CASSTGGPRQETQYF
CDR3nt: TGTGCCAGCAGTACAGGGGGCCCCCGGCAAGAGACCCAGTACTTC

v_gene: TRBV6-2/TRBV6-3
abundance: .
d_gene: .
j_gene: TRBJ2-5
CDR3aa: CASSQQETQYF
CDR3nt: TGTGCCAGCAGCCAACAAGAGACCCAGTACTTC

v_gene: TRBV3-1/TRBV3-2
abundance: once
d_gene: TRBD1
j_gene: TRBJ1-1
CDR3aa: CASSQTGFSGTEAFF
CDR3nt: TGTGCCAGCAGTCAGACAGGGTTCAGCGGGACTGAAGCTTTCTTT

v_gene: TRBV18
abundance: .
d_gene: TRBD1
j_gene: TRBJ2-7
CDR3aa: CASSPPGTGAYEQYF
CDR3nt: TGTGCCAGCTCACCCCCCGGGACAGGGGCCTACGAGCAGTACTTC

v_gene: TRBV27
abundance: .
d_gene: TRBD1
j_gene: TRBJ2-5
CDR3aa: CASRGYGTASQETQYF
CDR3nt: TGTGCCAGCAGGGGATATGGGACAGCCTCACAAGAGACCCAGTACTTC

v_gene: TRBV4-3
abundance: .
d_gene: .
j_gene: TRBJ1-2
CDR3aa: CASSLGAYGYTF
CDR3nt: TGCGCCAGCAGCCTAGGGGCCTATGGCTACACCTTC

v_gene: TRBV7-2
abundance: .
d_gene: TRBD1
j_gene: TRBJ1-2
CDR3aa: CASSLPRGQGYGYTF
CDR3nt: TGTGCCAGCAGCTTACCCCGCGGACAGGGATATGGCTACACCTTC

v_gene: TRBV6-5
abundance: .
d_gene: TRBD1
j_gene: TRBJ2-4
CDR3aa: CASSHSGGSKNIQYF
CDR3nt: TGTGCCAGCAGCCACTCAGGGGGCTCCAAAAACATTCAGTACTTC

v_gene: TRBV7-8
abundance: once
d_gene: TRBD1
j_gene: TRBJ1-1
CDR3aa: CASSFRGQGATEAFF
CDR3nt: TGTGCCAGCAGCTTTAGGGGACAGGGGGCCACTGAAGCTTTCTTT

v_gene: TRBV5-1
abundance: .
d_gene: .
j_gene: TRBJ2-6
CDR3aa: CASRQNSGANVLTF
CDR3nt: TGCGCCAGCAGGCAGAACTCTGGGGCCAACGTCCTGACTTTC

v_gene: TRBV7-3
abundance: .
d_gene: TRBD2
j_gene: TRBJ2-3
CDR3aa: CASRLAGAPSETDTQYF
CDR3nt: TGTGCCAGCAGACTAGCGGGGGCCCCCAGTGAGACAGATACGCAGTATTTT

v_gene: TRBV6-5
abundance: .
d_gene: TRBD1
j_gene: TRBJ1-4
CDR3aa: CASSPPGQDNEKLFF
CDR3nt: TGTGCCAGCAGCCCGCCGGGACAGGACAATGAAAAACTGTTTTTT

v_gene: TRBV6-5
abundance: .
d_gene: .
j_gene: TRBJ2-5
CDR3aa: CASSPTRPWETQYF
CDR3nt: TGTGCCAGCAGTCCAACACGGCCTTGGGAGACCCAGTACTTC

v_gene: TRBV10-2
abundance: .
d_gene: .
j_gene: TRBJ1-2
CDR3aa: CASSELLGQGAGYTF
CDR3nt: TGCGCCAGCAGTGAGCTCCTAGGCCAGGGTGCTGGCTACACCTTC

v_gene: TRBV5-4
abundance: .
d_gene: .
j_gene: TRBJ2-5
CDR3aa: CASSGAGGRETQYF
CDR3nt: TGTGCCAGCAGCGGGGCGGGCGGGCGAGAGACCCAGTACTTC

v_gene: TRBV2
abundance: .
d_gene: .
j_gene: TRBJ1-2
CDR3aa: CASSEWQGDYGYTF
CDR3nt: TGTGCCAGCAGTGAGTGGCAGGGCGACTATGGCTACACCTTC

v_gene: TRBV2
abundance: few
d_gene: TRBD1
j_gene: TRBJ1-1
CDR3aa: CASSLDRGSTEAFF
CDR3nt: TGTGCCAGCAGCCTGGACAGGGGATCCACTGAAGCTTTCTTT

v_gene: TRBV19
abundance: .
d_gene: .
j_gene: TRBJ1-2
CDR3aa: CASSISALGRGLDGYTF
CDR3nt: TGTGCCAGTAGTATAAGTGCTTTGGGCAGGGGACTGGATGGCTACACCTTC

v_gene: TRBV18
abundance: .
d_gene: TRBD1
j_gene: TRBJ2-7
CDR3aa: CASSNERTGGYEQYF
CDR3nt: TGTGCCAGCTCAAACGAAAGGACAGGGGGCTACGAGCAGTACTTC

v_gene: TRBV10-1
abundance: .
d_gene: .
j_gene: TRBJ2-2
CDR3aa: CASRELGNTGELFF
CDR3nt: TGCGCCAGCCGGGAGTTGGGGAACACCGGGGAGCTGTTTTTT

v_gene: TRBV9
abundance: once
d_gene: .
j_gene: TRBJ2-2
CDR3aa: CASSPHSGAPTGELFF
CDR3nt: TGTGCCAGCAGCCCCCACTCAGGAGCTCCCACCGGGGAGCTGTTTTTT

v_gene: TRBV5-4
abundance: .
d_gene: .
j_gene: TRBJ2-1
CDR3aa: CASSPPRSYNEQFF
CDR3nt: TGTGCCAGCAGCCCCCCTCGTTCTTACAATGAGCAGTTCTTC

v_gene: TRBV7-2
abundance: .
d_gene: .
j_gene: TRBJ1-2
CDR3aa: CASSLKRESNGYTF
CDR3nt: TGTGCCAGCAGCTTAAAGCGGGAGAGTAATGGCTACACCTTC

v_gene: TRBV5-6
abundance: .
d_gene: TRBD2
j_gene: TRBJ2-3
CDR3aa: CASSYKTGTSADTQYF
CDR3nt: TGTGCCAGCAGCTATAAAACCGGGACTAGCGCAGATACGCAGTATTTT

v_gene: TRBV7-8
abundance: .
d_gene: .
j_gene: TRBJ1-6
CDR3aa: CASSSGRNNSPLHF
CDR3nt: TGTGCCAGCAGCTCGGGACGGAATAATTCACCCCTCCACTTT

v_gene: TRBV4-1
abundance: .
d_gene: .
j_gene: TRBJ1-3
CDR3aa: CASSNPGLLSGNTIYF
CDR3nt: TGCGCCAGCAGCAACCCCGGGCTTCTCTCTGGAAACACCATATATTTT

v_gene: TRBV4-1
abundance: .
d_gene: .
j_gene: TRBJ2-1
CDR3aa: CASSQDPGQPGGNEQFF
CDR3nt: TGCGCCAGCAGCCAAGATCCTGGACAGCCGGGGGGCAATGAGCAGTTCTTC